This T cell receptor (beta chain) was found in a study of OX40 agonist ivuxolimab in advanced cancers. Trimming left V 3 bases short and J 1 base short, with 19 bases between. CDR1 and CDR2 from the germline V gene are SEHNR and FQNEAQ (reference sequence). This CDR3 region has 18 residues. The protocol was immunoSEQ multiplex PCR, while the TCRdb copy is restricted to in-frame clones and leaves out a portion. This table holds around 100,000 clones, approximately 90% found once. The sequences come from CD4+ or CD8+ T cells sorted from blood, collected in a trial of the OX40 agonist ivuxolimab. The TCR originated in an adult with an advanced solid tumor such as melanoma, head and neck, liver or kidney cancer. The chain recombines TRBV7-9 with TRBJ2-1, with D perhaps matching TRBD2 (6 bases). The CDR3 DNA reads TGTGCCAGCAGCTTCAGTGTCGGCGGGGTAGTGTCCTACAATGAGCAGTTCTTC. This gives the protein CASSFSVGGVVSYNEQFF.